This entry is about one T cell receptor beta chain. Its antigen is unidentified. The V segment lost 6 bases and the J segment 7 bases; nucleotides outside the gene matches: 13. The germline gives CDR1 LNHDA, CDR2 SQIVND (reference sequence). The CDR3 has 16 amino acids. This record belongs to a study of cytomegalovirus exposure and HLA in healthy donors. Across the whole study: There were under 130 million unique TCR beta sequences, drawn from about 180 million T cells, in an earlier analysis. Whole-study results and caveats: For most TCR beta V segments, an earlier analysis put the productive rate at about 87% or about 30% of the time.

Although they were nominally healthy when sampled, donors likely had unrecorded immune exposures. The primer mix had 60 Vbeta and 13 Jbeta primers. Clones were sequenced by immunoSEQ multiplex PCR, and TCRdb holds only the in-frame ones, with some missing. The data show over 150,000 clones, 79% seen once. The sample comprised PBMCs. The TCR was taken from a girl between 5 and 17 years old in good health and CMV-seropositive. The V and J genes are TRBV19 and TRBJ2-1, with 9 positions matching TRBD2. Here the CDR3 reads CASSPRGGLQFNEQFF. For the CDR3, the DNA is TGTGCCAGTAGCCCGCGGGGGGGCTTGCAGTTTAATGAGCAGTTCTTC.